The clone carrying this TCR beta chain was picked up a small number of times. Its antigen remains unknown. TCRdb redid the calling of the reads with MiXCR, one entry per CDR3 protein. The sample has some 800,000 distinct CDR3 sequences; 30% to 35% are singletons. This specimen belongs to a study of T cell repertoires in cytomegalovirus infection. Background on the study: The authors relied on CMV epitopes, both recently identified HLA-C-restricted and well-studied HLA-B-restricted. CMV infection plus the matching HLA type was flagged by public TCR beta signatures.

V was trimmed by 7 bases and J by 3 bases, leaving 3 bases between them. CDR3 length: 10 amino acids. The germline gives CDR1 SGHAT, CDR2 FQNNGV. Study-level points and caveats: Summed public TCR beta family frequency identified CMV carriers bearing the relevant HLA.

The sequence derives from a human donor in good health (CMV status not recorded). Some clones in this sample may be carry-over from other donors' samples. The source material was cultured CD8+ T cells from PBMCs, sampled from culture after CMV antigen stimulation. The chain has TRBV11-2 and TRBJ1-1; no definite D call. CDR3 protein: CASTHTEAFF. The DNA for the CDR3 is TGTGCCAGCACCCACACTGAAGCTTTCTTT.